This T cell receptor (beta chain) was documented in a study of CD8 T cells in ankylosing spondylitis. Findings and caveats of the study: A TCR beta motif of 8 or 9 highly homologous variants appeared characteristic of ankylosing spondylitis blood.

A single record per CDR3 protein comes from TCRdb applying MiXCR to the 5' RACE reads. The sample lists a few hundred thousand distinct CDR3 sequences; about a fifth were seen once. This clonotype was observed a handful of times. Its target is unknown. The CDR3 runs 14 residues. The germline CDR1 and CDR2 sequences are SGHTA and FQGTGA. The germline V and J ends were trimmed by 8 bases and 5 bases, with 17 bases remaining between them. Sequenced sample: blood, either unsorted or a sorted T cell fraction (not recorded which). The chain combines TRBV7-3 with TRBJ2-3; weak D call: TRBD2 (6 bases). The sequence came from a male donor with ankylosing spondylitis. The CDR3 protein is CASSAGSPGDTQYF. The CDR3, as DNA: TGTGCCAGCTCCGCCGGGAGTCCGGGAGATACGCAGTATTTT.